This T cell receptor (beta chain) was identified in a study of shared clonotypes between healthy human individuals. Using immunoSEQ multiplex PCR, the repertoire was profiled, and TCRdb retains in-frame clones only, with some absent. Among fewer than 700,000 clones listed, around three quarters were seen once. The germline V gene has CDR1 MGHRA and CDR2 YSYEKL. This CDR3 is 15 amino acids long. None of the donors, who were healthy HIV-negative adults, had recently had acute infections or vaccinations. Each sample came from a Caucasian adult donor living in Nashville, Tennessee. Unsorted samples relied on 80 million to 90 million PBMCs, which served as the source of genomic DNA. General study results and limits: The represented genetic and exposure-history diversity was limited by the small number of donors.

This clone was detected once. Its target is unknown. One end of the junction varies from germline; a read error may be responsible. This TCR derives from a woman in her 40s in good health. Some clones in this sample may be carry-over from other donors' samples. The chain has TRBV4-1 and TRBJ2-5; 11 bases are a match to TRBD2. The tail of the sequence fits TRBJ2-7 better, so the J call may be wrong. The sequenced sample was PBMCs. In nucleotides, the CDR3 is TGTGCCAGCAGCCTAGCGGGAGGATTAGTGTACGAGCAGTACTTC. Protein product: CASSLAGGLVYEQYF.